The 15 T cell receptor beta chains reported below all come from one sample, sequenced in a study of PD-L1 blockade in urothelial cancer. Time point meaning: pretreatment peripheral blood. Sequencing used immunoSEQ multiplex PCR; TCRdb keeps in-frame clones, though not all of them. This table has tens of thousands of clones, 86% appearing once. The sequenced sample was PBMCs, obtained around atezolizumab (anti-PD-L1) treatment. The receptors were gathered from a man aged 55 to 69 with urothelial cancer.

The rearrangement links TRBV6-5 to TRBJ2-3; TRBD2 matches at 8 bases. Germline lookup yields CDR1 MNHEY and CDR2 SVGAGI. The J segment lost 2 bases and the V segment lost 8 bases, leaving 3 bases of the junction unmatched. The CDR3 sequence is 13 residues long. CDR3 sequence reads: CASRSGNTDTQYF. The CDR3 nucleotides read TGTGCCAGCCGTAGCGGGAACACAGATACGCAGTATTTT.

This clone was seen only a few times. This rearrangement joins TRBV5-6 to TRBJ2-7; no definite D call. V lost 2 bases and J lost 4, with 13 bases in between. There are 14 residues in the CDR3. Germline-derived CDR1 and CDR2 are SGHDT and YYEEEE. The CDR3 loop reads CASSFSNSDYEQYF. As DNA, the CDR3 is TGTGCCAGCAGCTTCAGTAACAGTGATTACGAGCAGTACTTC.

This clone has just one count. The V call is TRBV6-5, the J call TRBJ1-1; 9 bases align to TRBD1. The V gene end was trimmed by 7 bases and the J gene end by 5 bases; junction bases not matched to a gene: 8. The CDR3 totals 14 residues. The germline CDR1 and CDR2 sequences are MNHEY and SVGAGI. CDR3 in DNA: TGTGCCAGCAAGGGAAGGGACAGGGTAACTGAAGCTTTCTTT. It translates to CASKGRDRVTEAFF.

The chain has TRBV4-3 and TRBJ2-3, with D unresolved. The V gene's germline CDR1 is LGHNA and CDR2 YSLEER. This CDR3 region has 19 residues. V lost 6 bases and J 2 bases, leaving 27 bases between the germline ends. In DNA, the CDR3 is TGCGCCAGCAGTCCAAGATATTTAAAACAAATAACCTTCACAGATACGCAGTATTTT. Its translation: CASSPRYLKQITFTDTQYF.

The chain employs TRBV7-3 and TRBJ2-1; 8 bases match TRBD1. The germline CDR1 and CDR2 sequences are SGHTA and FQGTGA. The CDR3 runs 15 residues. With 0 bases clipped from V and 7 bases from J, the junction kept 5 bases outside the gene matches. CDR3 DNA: TGTGCCAGCAGCTTAACGCAGGGGGCGTTAAATGAGCAGTTCTTC. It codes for CASSLTQGALNEQFF.

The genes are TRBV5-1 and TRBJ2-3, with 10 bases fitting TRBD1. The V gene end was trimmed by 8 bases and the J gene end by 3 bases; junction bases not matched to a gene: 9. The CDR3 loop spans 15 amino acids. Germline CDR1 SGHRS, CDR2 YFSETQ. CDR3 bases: TGCGCCAGTTCTCCTCGACAGGGGGCAACAGATACGCAGTATTTT. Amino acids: CASSPRQGATDTQYF.

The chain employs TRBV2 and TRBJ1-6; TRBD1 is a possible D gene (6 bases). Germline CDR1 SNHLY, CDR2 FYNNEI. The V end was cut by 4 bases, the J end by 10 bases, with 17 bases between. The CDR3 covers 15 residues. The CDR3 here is CASSGQVRPASPLHF. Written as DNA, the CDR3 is TGTGCCAGCAGTGGACAGGTCCGCCCGGCGTCACCCCTCCACTTT.

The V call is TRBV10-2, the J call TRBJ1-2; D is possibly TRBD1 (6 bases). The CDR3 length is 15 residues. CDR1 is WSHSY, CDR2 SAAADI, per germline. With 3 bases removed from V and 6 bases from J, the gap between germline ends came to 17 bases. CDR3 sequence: CASSDTGQPTNGYTF. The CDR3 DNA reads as TGCGCCAGCAGTGATACCGGACAGCCGACAAATGGCTACACCTTC.

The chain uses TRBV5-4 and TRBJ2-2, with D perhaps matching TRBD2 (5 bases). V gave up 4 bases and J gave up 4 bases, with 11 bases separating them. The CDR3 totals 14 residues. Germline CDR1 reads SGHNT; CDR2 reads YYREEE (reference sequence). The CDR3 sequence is CASSPGNPTGELFF. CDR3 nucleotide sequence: TGTGCCAGCAGCCCCGGGAATCCCACCGGGGAGCTGTTTTTT.

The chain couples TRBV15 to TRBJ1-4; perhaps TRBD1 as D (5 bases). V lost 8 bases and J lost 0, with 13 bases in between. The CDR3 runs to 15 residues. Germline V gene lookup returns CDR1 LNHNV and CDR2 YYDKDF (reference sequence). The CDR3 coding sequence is TGTGCCACCTCGAAAATGACAGCAACTAATGAAAAACTGTTTTTT. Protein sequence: CATSKMTATNEKLFF.

The CDR3 loop is CAWRIAGTGTYEQYF. In DNA form, the CDR3 reads TGTGCCTGGAGAATAGCCGGGACAGGGACCTACGAGCAGTACTTC. The chain combines TRBV30 with TRBJ2-7, with 9 positions matching TRBD1. This CDR3 has 15 residues. Germline V gives CDR1 GTSNPN, CDR2 SVGIG (reference sequence). With V trimmed by 3 bases and J by 2 bases, 8 bases remained unmatched.

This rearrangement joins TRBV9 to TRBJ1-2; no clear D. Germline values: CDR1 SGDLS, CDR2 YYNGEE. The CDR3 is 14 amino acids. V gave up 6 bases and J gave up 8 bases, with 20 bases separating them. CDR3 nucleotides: TGTGCCAGCACCCCGACCGATACGCTAGGCGGCTACACCTTC. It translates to CASTPTDTLGGYTF.

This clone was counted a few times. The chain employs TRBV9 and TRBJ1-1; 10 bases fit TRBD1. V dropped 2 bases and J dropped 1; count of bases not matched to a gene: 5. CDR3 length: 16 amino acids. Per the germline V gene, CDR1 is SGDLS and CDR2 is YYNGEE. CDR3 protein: CASSVTGGGGNTEAFF. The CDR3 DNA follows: TGTGCCAGCAGCGTGACAGGGGGCGGTGGGAACACTGAAGCTTTCTTT.

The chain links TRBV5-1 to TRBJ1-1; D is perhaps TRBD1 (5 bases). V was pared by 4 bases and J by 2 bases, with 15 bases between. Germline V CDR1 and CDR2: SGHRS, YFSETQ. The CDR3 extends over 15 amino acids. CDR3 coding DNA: TGCGCCAGCAGCGGGGGGTTGAGCAGAAACACTGAAGCTTTCTTT. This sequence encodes CASSGGLSRNTEAFF.

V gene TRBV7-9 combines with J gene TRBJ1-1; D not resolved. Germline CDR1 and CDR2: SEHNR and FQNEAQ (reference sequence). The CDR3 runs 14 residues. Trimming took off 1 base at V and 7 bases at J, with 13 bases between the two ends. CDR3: CASSLDMGVGEAFF. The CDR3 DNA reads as TGTGCCAGCAGCTTAGATATGGGCGTGGGTGAAGCTTTCTTT.